This T cell receptor beta chain originates from a study of OX40 agonist ivuxolimab in advanced cancers. For the study at large: Patients took ivuxolimab, an agonistic anti-OX40 (CD134) antibody. General study results and limits: Near-lowest levels of clonal expansion characterized partial responders at 0.1-3.0 mg/kg.

Trimming took off 2 bases at V and 4 bases at J, with 9 bases between the two ends. The germline V gene encodes CDR1 MNHEY and CDR2 SMNVEV (reference sequence). The CDR3 consists of 14 residues. On this clone: Its antigen remains unknown. Different DNA sequences within this sample yield the same CDR3.

No patient had autoimmune disease or received systemic immunosuppression. Only in-frame clones appear in the TCRdb table, and some are missing; sequencing was by immunoSEQ multiplex PCR. The sample has 70,000 to 80,000 clones; 93% are singletons. This sample comprised CD4+ or CD8+ T cells sorted from blood, obtained in a trial of the OX40 agonist ivuxolimab. The receptor comes from an adult with an advanced solid tumor such as melanoma, head and neck, liver or kidney cancer. V and J are TRBV27 and TRBJ1-5; perhaps TRBD1 as D (6 bases). CDR3 nucleotides: TGTGCCAGCAGTTTAAGGGGGGAAAATCAGCCCCAGCATTTT. It translates to CASSLRGENQPQHF.